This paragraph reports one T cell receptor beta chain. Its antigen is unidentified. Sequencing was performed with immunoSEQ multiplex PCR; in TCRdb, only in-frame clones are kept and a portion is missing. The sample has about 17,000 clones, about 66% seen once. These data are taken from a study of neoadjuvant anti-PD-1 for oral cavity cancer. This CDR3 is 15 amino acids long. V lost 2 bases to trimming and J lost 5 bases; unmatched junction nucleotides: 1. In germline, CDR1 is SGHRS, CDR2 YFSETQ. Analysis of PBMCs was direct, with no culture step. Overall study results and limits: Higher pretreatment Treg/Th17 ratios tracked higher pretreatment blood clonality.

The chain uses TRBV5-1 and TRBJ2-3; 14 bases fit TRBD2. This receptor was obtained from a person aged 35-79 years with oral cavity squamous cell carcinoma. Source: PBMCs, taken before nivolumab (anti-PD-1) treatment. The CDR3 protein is CASSFGLAGGDTQYF. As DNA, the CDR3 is TGCGCCAGCAGCTTCGGACTAGCGGGAGGAGATACGCAGTATTTT. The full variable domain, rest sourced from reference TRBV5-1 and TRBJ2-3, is KAGVTQTPRYLIKTRGQQVTLSCSPISGHRSVSWYQQTPGQGLQFLFEYFSETQRNKGNFPGRFSGRQFSNSRSEMNVSTLELGDSALYLCASSFGLAGGDTQYFGPGTRLTVL.